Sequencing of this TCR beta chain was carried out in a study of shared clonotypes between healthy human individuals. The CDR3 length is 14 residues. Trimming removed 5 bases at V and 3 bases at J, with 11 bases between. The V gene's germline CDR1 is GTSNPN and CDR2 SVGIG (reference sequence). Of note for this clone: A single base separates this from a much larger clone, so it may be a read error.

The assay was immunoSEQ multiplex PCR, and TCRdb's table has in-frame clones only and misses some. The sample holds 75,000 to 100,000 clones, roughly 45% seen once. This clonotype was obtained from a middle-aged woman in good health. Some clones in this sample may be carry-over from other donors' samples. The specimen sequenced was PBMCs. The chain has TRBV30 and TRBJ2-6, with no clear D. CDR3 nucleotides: TGTGCCTGGCCAACAGCGTTTGGGGCCAACGTCCTGACTTTC. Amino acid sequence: CAWPTAFGANVLTF.